This is a list of T cell receptor beta chains from one sample in a study of blood T cell repertoires in COVID-19. Clones were read by immunoSEQ multiplex PCR, and TCRdb kept only the in-frame ones, dropping some. This table has approximately 300,000 clones, 90% appearing once. The sequenced sample consisted of peripheral blood. These receptors all come from a woman aged 45-65 years with COVID-19, enrolled during active disease. The CDR3 runs from the conserved cysteine through the conserved F or W. The D gene is left open where the match is weak. Expanded clones get a size class; other rows say once, few or many, or leave the size out.

j_gene	d_gene	abundance	v_gene	CDR3nt	CDR3aa
TRBJ2-7	TRBD1	-	TRBV6-5	TGTGCCACCCTAACTAGGACAGGGGCTTTATCCGAGCAGTACTTC	CATLTRTGALSEQYF
TRBJ1-1	-	-	TRBV5-1	TGCGCCAGCAGCTTAAGAACAGGGCTATTGAACACTGAAGCTTTCTTT	CASSLRTGLLNTEAFF
TRBJ1-1	-	-	TRBV3-1/TRBV3-2	TGTGCCAGCAGCCACCTCTTTGGGAGCGCTGAAGCTTTCTTT	CASSHLFGSAEAFF
TRBJ1-2	-	-	TRBV19	TGTGCCAGTAGTACGGTAGACTATGGCTACACCTTC	CASSTVDYGYTF
TRBJ2-1	TRBD2	few	TRBV24-1	TGTGCCACCAGTGATCCTCGGACTAGCGGGACTGAGCAGTTCTTC	CATSDPRTSGTEQFF
TRBJ1-3	-	-	TRBV30	TGTGCCTGGAGTGAGACAGCCTCTGGAAACACCATATATTTT	CAWSETASGNTIYF
TRBJ2-7	TRBD2	-	TRBV10-1	TGCGCCAGCAGTGAGTTGGCGGGAGGGGGCGAGCAGTACTTC	CASSELAGGGEQYF
TRBJ2-2	TRBD1	-	TRBV27	TGTGCCAGCAGTTTGGGACAGGGGGCGACCGGGGAGCTGTTTTTT	CASSLGQGATGELFF
TRBJ2-3	TRBD1	-	TRBV10-1	TGCGCCAGCAGTTCTTGGACAGGGCTGACAGATACGCAGTATTTT	CASSSWTGLTDTQYF
TRBJ2-3	-	-	TRBV25-1	TGTGCCAGCAGTTTCGCGGGCGGGTCAACGCAGTATTTT	CASSFAGGSTQYF
TRBJ1-3	-	-	TRBV6-5	TGTGCCAGCAGAGCCAGGGGCCCTGGAAACACCATATATTTT	CASRARGPGNTIYF
TRBJ1-5	-	-	TRBV7-9	TGTGCCAGCAGCTTAGCGATGGCAGGTGATCAGCCCCAGCATTTT	CASSLAMAGDQPQHF
TRBJ2-1	-	-	TRBV11-3	TGTGCCAGCAGCCCGTGGGCCAGCGGCAGCTCCTACAATGAGCAGTTCTTC	CASSPWASGSSYNEQFF
TRBJ2-7	-	-	TRBV27	TGTGCCAGCAGTTTCGGGACACAATACGAGCAGTACTTC	CASSFGTQYEQYF
TRBJ1-2	-	-	TRBV4-1	TGCGCCAGCAGCCAAGCGGGTATCGGCTATGGCTACACCTTC	CASSQAGIGYGYTF
TRBJ2-4	-	-	TRBV11-3	TGTGCCAGCAGCAGCCGTAGCGGACACAAAAACATTCAGTACTTC	CASSSRSGHKNIQYF
TRBJ2-1	-	once	TRBV3-1/TRBV3-2	TGTGCCAGCAGCCTCGATCTAGCGTCTACCTACAATGAGCAGTTCTTC	CASSLDLASTYNEQFF
TRBJ1-5	-	few	TRBV11-2	TGTGCCAGCAGCTTAGATGGGGGGATTCAGCCCCAGCATTTT	CASSLDGGIQPQHF
TRBJ1-2	-	-	TRBV6-6	TGTGCCAGCAGTCACTATTTGACAGATTCCTATGGCTACACCTTC	CASSHYLTDSYGYTF
TRBJ2-5	-	-	TRBV11-3	TGTGCCAGCAGCCCCAGTCAGGGGCACCAAGAGACCCAGTACTTC	CASSPSQGHQETQYF
TRBJ2-3	TRBD2	-	TRBV19	TGTGCCAGTAGAAAGAGGACTAGCGTGGCAGATACGCAGTATTTT	CASRKRTSVADTQYF
TRBJ1-1	-	-	TRBV13	TGTGCCAGCAGGCGGACATTCATGAACACTGAAGCTTTCTTT	CASRRTFMNTEAFF
TRBJ2-6	-	-	TRBV5-1	TGCGCCAGCAGCCATAGTTCTGGGGCCAACGTCCTGACTTTC	CASSHSSGANVLTF
TRBJ2-1	TRBD1	few	TRBV7-8	TGTGCCAGCAGTACAGACAGGGTCGGCAATGAGCAGTTCTTC	CASSTDRVGNEQFF
TRBJ1-1	-	-	TRBV6-1	TGTGCCAGCAGTGTGGTACGGTCGGTCACTGAAGCTTTCTTT	CASSVVRSVTEAFF
TRBJ2-7	-	-	TRBV3-1/TRBV3-2	TGTGCCAGCAGCCTCCAGGTTCAGGTCTACGAGCAGTACTTC	CASSLQVQVYEQYF
TRBJ2-2	TRBD2	once	TRBV10-3	TGTGCCACCAGGACTAGCGAGAACACCGGGGAGCTGTTTTTT	CATRTSENTGELFF
TRBJ2-7	TRBD2	-	TRBV29-1	TGCAGCGCTAAGGCAGCGGGATACGAGCAGTACTTC	CSAKAAGYEQYF
TRBJ1-3	TRBD1	-	TRBV27	TGTGCCAGCAGTTTATCAGGGACAGGGGGATTCTCTGGAAACACCATATATTTT	CASSLSGTGGFSGNTIYF
TRBJ2-6	TRBD1	once	TRBV3-1/TRBV3-2	TGTGCCAGCAGAGAGGACAGGGGCTCTGGGGCCAACGTCCTGACTTTC	CASREDRGSGANVLTF
TRBJ1-2	TRBD1	-	TRBV30	TGTGCCTGGAGTTCCGGGACAGCAGCCTACTATGGCTACACCTTC	CAWSSGTAAYYGYTF
TRBJ1-4	-	few	TRBV3-1/TRBV3-2	TGTGCCAGCAGCCAAGATGGAGGCCCCGGGGAAAAACTGTTTTTT	CASSQDGGPGEKLFF
TRBJ1-6	TRBD1	-	TRBV7-6	TGTGCCAGCAGCCCGGGACAGTATAATTCACCCCTCCACTTT	CASSPGQYNSPLHF
TRBJ1-2	-	-	TRBV18	TGTGCCAGCTCAAAACTAGGGGGCTACACCTTC	CASSKLGGYTF
TRBJ1-3	-	-	TRBV11-2	TGTGCCAGCAGCTTGGCCGGGGGGACTGGAAACACCATATATTTT	CASSLAGGTGNTIYF
TRBJ1-1	TRBD1	once	TRBV27	TGTGCCAGCAGTCCCATCCCGACAGGGCGGAAGAACACTGAAGCTTTCTTT	CASSPIPTGRKNTEAFF
TRBJ2-3	TRBD1	-	TRBV5-1	TGCGCCAGCAGCTGGGACAGGGTGACCTATGGGCAGTATTTT	CASSWDRVTYGQYF
TRBJ1-6	-	-	TRBV7-9	TGTGCCAGCAGCTTAGCTATGCAGGGGATTTCACCCCTCCACTTT	CASSLAMQGISPLHF
TRBJ2-7	TRBD1	-	TRBV6-2/TRBV6-3	TGTGCCAGCAGTTACGACAGGGGCGAAACCTACGAGCAGTACTTC	CASSYDRGETYEQYF
TRBJ1-6	-	-	TRBV5-4	TGTGCCAGCAGCCAGGGGACGGCTGCTAATTCACCCCTCCACTTT	CASSQGTAANSPLHF
TRBJ2-2	-	once	TRBV7-9	TGTGCCAGCAGAAAAGGGCCCGGACAGTCCACCGGGGAGCTGTTTTTT	CASRKGPGQSTGELFF
TRBJ2-7	TRBD2	-	TRBV6-5	TGTGCCAGCAGTTACCCAGCGGGAGGGGGCGAGCAGTACTTC	CASSYPAGGGEQYF